The 24 T cell receptor beta chains below were found in one sample sequenced in a study of cytomegalovirus exposure and HLA in healthy donors. The PCR employed 60 Vbeta primers together with 13 Jbeta primers. Assay: immunoSEQ multiplex PCR; the TCRdb copy retains only in-frame clones and omits some. Of roughly 120,000 clones in the sample, less than 80% were seen once. Sample: PBMCs. These receptor sequences come from a middle-aged woman in good health and CMV-seropositive.

The chain carries TRBV4-2 and TRBJ2-7, with a tentative D call TRBD2 (6 bases). This CDR3 has 14 residues. Germline V gives CDR1 LGHNA, CDR2 YNFKEQ. The V end was cut by 1 base, the J end by 3 bases, with 10 bases between. The CDR3: CASSQGGVVYEQYF. The CDR3 bases are TGTGCCAGCAGCCAAGGCGGGGTCGTCTACGAGCAGTACTTC.

This clone came up a few times. The junction departs from the called germline gene at one end, perhaps through a read error. This sequence joins TRBV7-9 and TRBJ1-2; D might be TRBD1 (5 bases). The CDR3 runs 16 residues. CDR1 is SEHNR, CDR2 FQNEAQ, per germline (reference sequence). The CDR3 spells CSSSTGEPLEFEGYTF. The CDR3 bases are TGTTCCAGCAGCACGGGGGAACCCTTGGAGTTCGAGGGCTACACCTTC.

The chain joins TRBV2 to TRBJ1-2; D call uncertain. The germline V and J ends were trimmed by 4 bases and 4 bases, with 10 bases remaining between them. CDR3 length equals 13 residues. The germline CDR1 and CDR2 sequences are SNHLY and FYNNEI. CDR3 residues: CASSGRRGYGYTF. Here the CDR3 DNA reads TGTGCCAGCAGTGGCCGGCGAGGCTATGGCTACACCTTC.

This sequence joins TRBV2 and TRBJ2-7; D might be TRBD1 (8 bases). Germline V lookup: CDR1 SNHLY, CDR2 FYNNEI. This CDR3 comprises 14 residues. Trimming removed 5 bases from V and 2 bases from J, with 13 bases in between. Here the CDR3 DNA reads TGTGCCAGCAGTAACAGGGGGGGTCCCTACGAGCAGTACTTC. Protein: CASSNRGGPYEQYF.

The CDR3 region is CASSQMTGGDYGYTF. DNA for the CDR3: TGCGCCAGCAGCCAGATGACAGGGGGCGACTATGGCTACACCTTC. This sequence joins TRBV4-3 and TRBJ1-2; 10 bases align to TRBD1. The CDR3 contains 15 residues. The junction had 4 bases not matched to a gene; V was cut back by 3 bases and J by 3 bases. Germline CDR1 is LGHNA and CDR2 is YSLEER.

With regard to this clone: The identical CDR3 is also encoded by other nucleotide sequences in the sample. This rearrangement joins TRBV9 to TRBJ2-2; D remains unclear. The CDR3 is made up of 13 amino acids. The V end lost 2 bases, the J end lost 1 base, and 3 bases lay between the germline ends. The germline V gene has CDR1 SGDLS and CDR2 YYNGEE. The CDR3 bases are TGTGCCAGCAGCGTCAGGAACACCGGGGAGCTGTTTTTT. Amino acids: CASSVRNTGELFF. The full variable domain, rest sourced from reference TRBV9 and TRBJ2-2, is DSGVTQTPKHLITATGQRVTLRCSPRSGDLSVYWYQQSLDQGLQFLIQYYNGEERAKGNILERFSAQQFPDLHSELNLSSLELGDSALYFCASSVRNTGELFFGEGSRLTVL.

The V gene is TRBV11-3, the J gene TRBJ1-1; no definite D call. CDR3 length equals 13 residues. The germline V and J ends were trimmed by 1 base and 5 bases, with 8 bases remaining between them. CDR1 is SGHNT, CDR2 YENEEA, per germline. DNA for the CDR3: TGTGCCAGCAGCTTAGTCTCGGGGACTGAAGCTTTCTTT. As protein: CASSLVSGTEAFF.

V and J are TRBV9 and TRBJ2-3; possible D gene TRBD2, 5 bases. Germline loops: CDR1 SGDLS, CDR2 YYNGEE. The length of the CDR3 is 16 residues. Trimming left V 0 bases short and J 2 bases short, with 13 bases between. This CDR3 is CASSVEVGGYTDTQYF. CDR3 nucleotide sequence: TGTGCCAGCAGCGTAGAGGTCGGAGGCTACACAGATACGCAGTATTTT.

This chain joins TRBV6-6 and TRBJ2-7; D is unclear. In germline, CDR1 is MNHNY, CDR2 SVGAGI (reference sequence). The length of the CDR3 is 12 residues. Trimming cost V 0 bases and J 6 bases, with 6 bases left between them. Written as DNA, the CDR3 is TGTGCCAGCAGTTACTCGAGTGGCGAGCAGTACTTC. Translating gives CASSYSSGEQYF.

This clone was seen just once. V and J are TRBV7-3 and TRBJ2-1; D might be TRBD2 (6 bases). Looked up from germline, CDR1 is SGHTA and CDR2 is FQGTGA. The CDR3 length is 15 residues. V lost 5 bases to trimming and J lost 5 bases, with 16 bases between them. CDR3 DNA: TGTGCCAGCAGCCCCATGGCTAGCGTCGACAATGAGCAGTTCTTC. It is translated as CASSPMASVDNEQFF. The full variable domain, its missing parts supplied by reference TRBV7-3 and TRBJ2-1, is GAGVSQTPSNKVTEKGKYVELRCDPISGHTALYWYRQSLGQGPEFLIYFQGTGAADDSGLPNDRFFAVRPEGSVSTLKIQRTERGDSAVYLCASSPMASVDNEQFFGPGTRLTVL.

The chain joins TRBV19 to TRBJ2-1, with D unclear. Germline-derived CDR1 and CDR2 are LNHDA and SQIVND (reference sequence). CDR3 length: 14 residues. Trimming removed 5 bases at V and 0 bases at J, with 8 bases between. CDR3 region: CASSSHSSYNEQFF. For the CDR3, the DNA is TGTGCCAGTAGTTCCCACAGCTCCTACAATGAGCAGTTCTTC.

The gene calls are TRBV9 and TRBJ2-1; 8 nucleotides line up with TRBD2. V shed 2 bases and J 0 bases; nucleotides not matched to a gene: 1. This CDR3 contains 15 residues. Germline V CDR1 and CDR2: SGDLS, YYNGEE. The DNA for the CDR3 is TGTGCCAGCAGCGTCAGCGGGAGCTCCTACAATGAGCAGTTCTTC. Encoded protein: CASSVSGSSYNEQFF.

This clone was detected a few times. The rearrangement links TRBV5-6 to TRBJ2-7; 14 nucleotides agree with TRBD2. CDR1 SGHDT and CDR2 YYEEEE come from the germline V gene. Losses at the gene ends were 4 bases for V and 3 bases for J; bases not matched to a gene: 0. The CDR3 length is 14 residues. As DNA, the CDR3 is TGTGCCAGCAGCGGGACTAGCGGGAGCTACGAGCAGTACTTC. This sequence encodes CASSGTSGSYEQYF.

V and J are TRBV7-9 and TRBJ1-1; D is perhaps TRBD1 (6 bases). V lost 4 bases and J 2 bases, leaving 8 bases between the germline ends. Germline V lookup: CDR1 SEHNR, CDR2 FQNEAQ (reference sequence). There are 13 residues in the CDR3. The DNA of the CDR3 is TGTGCCAGCAGCTGGGACACCAACACTGAAGCTTTCTTT. This encodes CASSWDTNTEAFF.

The V call is TRBV9, the J call TRBJ2-3; no reliable D call. Germline V CDR1 and CDR2: SGDLS, YYNGEE. The CDR3 has 13 residues. V was pared by 4 bases and J by 4 bases, with 10 bases between. CDR3 protein: CASSLESADTQYF. Written as DNA, the CDR3 is TGTGCCAGCAGCCTGGAAAGCGCAGATACGCAGTATTTT. Drawing the rest from reference TRBV9 and TRBJ2-3, the complete variable domain is DSGVTQTPKHLITATGQRVTLRCSPRSGDLSVYWYQQSLDQGLQFLIQYYNGEERAKGNILERFSAQQFPDLHSELNLSSLELGDSALYFCASSLESADTQYFGPGTRLTVL.

Only a few counts were recorded for this clone. The rearrangement links TRBV28 to TRBJ1-2, with a weak D call TRBD1 (5 bases). CDR3 length: 15 amino acids. CDR1 and CDR2 from the germline V gene are MDHEN and SYDVKM. Trimming cost V 6 bases and J 5 bases, with 19 bases left between them. CDR3 bases: TGTGCCAGCAGCACCCAGGACATCCAGACTTATGGCTACACCTTC. Protein sequence: CASSTQDIQTYGYTF.

In nucleotides, the CDR3 is TGTGCCAGCAGTTCTGGGGCCTTTATTGGGACTGAAGCTTTCTTT. This sequence encodes CASSSGAFIGTEAFF. The rearrangement joins TRBV27 to TRBJ1-1; D might be TRBD1 (5 bases). CDR3 length: 15 residues. Between the trimmed V and J ends, which lost 4 bases and 5 bases, there was a span of 17 bases. From germline, CDR1 is MNHEY and CDR2 SMNVEV (reference sequence).

J is TRBJ2-7 and V is TRBV9; D unclear. Trimming shortened V by 0 bases and J by 0 bases, and 7 bases separated the two germline ends. Looked up from germline, CDR1 is SGDLS and CDR2 is YYNGEE. CDR3 size: 14 residues. DNA for the CDR3: TGTGCCAGCAGCGTAGGCGCGGTCTCCTACGAGCAGTACTTC. The encoded protein is CASSVGAVSYEQYF. Full variable domain (rest looked up from reference TRBV9 and TRBJ2-7): DSGVTQTPKHLITATGQRVTLRCSPRSGDLSVYWYQQSLDQGLQFLIQYYNGEERAKGNILERFSAQQFPDLHSELNLSSLELGDSALYFCASSVGAVSYEQYFGPGTRLTVT.

On this clone itself: The junction departs from the called germline gene at one end, perhaps through a read error. V usage is TRBV7-9 and J usage is TRBJ1-1; no firm D call. The CDR3 contains 13 residues. Germline V gene sequence: CDR1 SEHNR, CDR2 FQNEAQ (reference sequence). DNA for the CDR3: TGTTCCAGCAGCTTACACGGTAACACTGAAGCTTTCTTT. Its protein is CSSSLHGNTEAFF.

In DNA, the CDR3 is TGTGCCAGCAGCGTAGGTATCTCTCTCAGCAACAGACCGAACACTGAAGCTTTCTTT. Its translation is CASSVGISLSNRPNTEAFF. This chain links TRBV9 with TRBJ1-1; D remains ambiguous. Germline V gives CDR1 SGDLS, CDR2 YYNGEE. The CDR3 has 19 residues. V lost 0 bases and J lost 1, with 22 bases in between.

The rearrangement uses TRBV4-1 and TRBJ2-7; 9 nucleotides match TRBD2. After removal of 4 bases from V and 4 bases from J, the junction contained 8 bases not matched to a gene. This CDR3 comprises 15 residues. Germline CDR1 reads MGHRA; CDR2 reads YSYEKL. The CDR3 sequence is CASSPSASGKYEQYF. As DNA, the CDR3 is TGCGCCAGCAGCCCCTCGGCTAGCGGGAAATACGAGCAGTACTTC.

The gene calls are TRBV5-4 and TRBJ1-1, with TRBD1 as a possible D gene (6 bases). Between the trimmed V and J ends, which lost 1 base and 4 bases, there was a span of 8 bases. Germline V gene data show CDR1 as SGHNT and CDR2 as YYREEE (reference sequence). The CDR3 runs to 13 residues. The CDR3 loop is CASSLQGGTEAFF. In DNA form, the CDR3 reads TGTGCCAGCAGCTTGCAAGGGGGCACTGAAGCTTTCTTT.

The chain is built from TRBV18 and TRBJ2-3; 9 positions agree with TRBD1. The junction had 3 bases not matched to a gene; V was cut back by 1 base and J by 10 bases. The length of the CDR3 is 13 residues. Germline CDR1 KGHSH, CDR2 LQKENI. Here the CDR3 reads CASSPQGQGAQYF. CDR3 sequence (DNA): TGTGCCAGCTCACCACAGGGACAGGGTGCGCAGTATTTT.

The chain links TRBV7-3 to TRBJ1-1; D is perhaps TRBD1 (6 bases). CDR3 length: 17 residues. V lost 3 bases and J 2 bases, leaving 19 bases between the germline ends. Germline V gives CDR1 SGHTA, CDR2 FQGTGA. The CDR3 nucleotides are TGTGCCAGCAGCTTTAGGGGGGGGTCGCGCCTCAACACTGAAGCTTTCTTT. This sequence encodes CASSFRGGSRLNTEAFF.